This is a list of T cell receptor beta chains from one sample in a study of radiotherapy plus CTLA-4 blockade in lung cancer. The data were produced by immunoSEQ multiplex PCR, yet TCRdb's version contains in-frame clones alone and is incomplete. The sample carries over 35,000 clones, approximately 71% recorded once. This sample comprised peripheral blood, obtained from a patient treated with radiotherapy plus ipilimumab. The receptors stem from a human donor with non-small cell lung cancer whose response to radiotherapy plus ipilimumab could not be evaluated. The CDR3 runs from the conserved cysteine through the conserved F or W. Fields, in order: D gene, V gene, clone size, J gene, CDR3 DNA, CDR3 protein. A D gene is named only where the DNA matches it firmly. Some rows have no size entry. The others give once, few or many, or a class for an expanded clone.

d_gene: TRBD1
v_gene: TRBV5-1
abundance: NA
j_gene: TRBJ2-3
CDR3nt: TGCGCCAGCAGCTTGGTTGGCAGGGGGACAGATACGCAGTATTTT
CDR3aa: CASSLVGRGTDTQYF

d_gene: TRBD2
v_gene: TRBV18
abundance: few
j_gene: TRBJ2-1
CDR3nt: TGTGCCAGCTCACCGCGGACAGCGGGGGGGGATGAGCAGTTCTTC
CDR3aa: CASSPRTAGGDEQFF

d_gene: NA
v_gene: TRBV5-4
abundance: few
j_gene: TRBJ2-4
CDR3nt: TGTGCCAGCAGCTTTTCCCGGGAAAACATTCAGTACTTC
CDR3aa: CASSFSRENIQYF

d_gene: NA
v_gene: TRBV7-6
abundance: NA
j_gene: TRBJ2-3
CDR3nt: TGTGCCAGCAGCTTAGGTACTCAAGCGCGGGGCACAGATACGCAGTATTTT
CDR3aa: CASSLGTQARGTDTQYF

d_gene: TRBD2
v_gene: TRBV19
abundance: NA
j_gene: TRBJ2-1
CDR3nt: TGTGCCAGTAGTGGCCTTCAGGGCGGGGGCTACAATGAGCAGTTCTTC
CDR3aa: CASSGLQGGGYNEQFF

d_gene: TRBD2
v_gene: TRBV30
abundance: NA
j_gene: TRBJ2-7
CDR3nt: TGTGCCTGGGGGGGGCAGCGGGGGCGTGTATACGAGCAGTACTTC
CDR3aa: CAWGGQRGRVYEQYF

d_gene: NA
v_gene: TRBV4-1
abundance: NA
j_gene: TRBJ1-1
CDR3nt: TGCGCCAGCAGCCGGGAGGGCACAGAGGGCACTGAAGCTTTCTTT
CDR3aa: CASSREGTEGTEAFF

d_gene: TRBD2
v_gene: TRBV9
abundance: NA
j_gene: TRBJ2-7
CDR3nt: TGTGCCAGCAGCCCTACTAGCGCCAGCTCCTACGAGCAGTACTTC
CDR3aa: CASSPTSASSYEQYF

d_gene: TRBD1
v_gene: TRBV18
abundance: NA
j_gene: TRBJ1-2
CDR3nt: TGTGCCAGCTCACCACCGGGACAGGGGGCTAACTATGGCTACACCTTC
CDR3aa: CASSPPGQGANYGYTF

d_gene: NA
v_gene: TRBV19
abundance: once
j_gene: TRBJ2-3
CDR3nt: TGTGCCAGTAGCAAAAGGGACAAATACACAGATACGCAGTATTTT
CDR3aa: CASSKRDKYTDTQYF

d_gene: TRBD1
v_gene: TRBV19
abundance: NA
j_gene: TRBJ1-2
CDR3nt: TGTGCCAGTTTTAGGACAGGGGGCGCGTTGTCCTATGGCTACACCTTC
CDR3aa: CASFRTGGALSYGYTF

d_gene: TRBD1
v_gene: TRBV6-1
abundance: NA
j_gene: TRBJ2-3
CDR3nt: TGTGCCAGCAGTGATGTGGGACAGGGAACAGATACGCAGTATTTT
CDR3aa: CASSDVGQGTDTQYF

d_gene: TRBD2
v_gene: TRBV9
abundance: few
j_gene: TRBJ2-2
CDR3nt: TGTGCCAGCAGCGTAGCCCCGGGGGGGGCCGGGAGCACCGGGGAGCTGTTTTTT
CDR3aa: CASSVAPGGAGSTGELFF

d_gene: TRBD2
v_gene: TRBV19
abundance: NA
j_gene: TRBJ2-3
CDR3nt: TGTGCCAGTAGTAGCATGGCAGGGACTATTCGCACAGATACGCAGTATTTT
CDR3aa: CASSSMAGTIRTDTQYF

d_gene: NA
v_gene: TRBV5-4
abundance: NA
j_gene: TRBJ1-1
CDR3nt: TGTGCCAGCAGCTACTCAATGAACACTGAAGCTTTCTTT
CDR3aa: CASSYSMNTEAFF

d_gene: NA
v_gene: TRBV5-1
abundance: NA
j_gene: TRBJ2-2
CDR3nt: TGCGCCTCCAAGGGGCAGGGGAACACCGGGGAGCTGTTTTTT
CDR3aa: CASKGQGNTGELFF

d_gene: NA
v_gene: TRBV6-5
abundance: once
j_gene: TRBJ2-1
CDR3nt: TGTGCCAGCAGGGGGAGTTCCTACAATGAGCAGTTCTTC
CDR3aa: CASRGSSYNEQFF

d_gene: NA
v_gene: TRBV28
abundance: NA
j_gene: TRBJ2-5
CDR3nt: TGTGCCAGCAGGGGTAGCGCCCAAGAGACCCAGTACTTC
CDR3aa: CASRGSAQETQYF

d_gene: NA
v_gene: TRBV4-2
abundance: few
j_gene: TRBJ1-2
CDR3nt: TGTGCCAGCACCTTATCGCCGGGACTCAACTATGGCTACACCTTC
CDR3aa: CASTLSPGLNYGYTF

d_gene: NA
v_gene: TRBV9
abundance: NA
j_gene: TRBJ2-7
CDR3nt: TGTGCCAGCAGCGTGGAGGGGTCGCGAACCTACGAGCAGTACTTC
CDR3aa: CASSVEGSRTYEQYF

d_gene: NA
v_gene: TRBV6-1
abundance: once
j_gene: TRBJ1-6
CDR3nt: TGTGCCAGCAACCTACTCTATAATTCACCCCTCCACTTT
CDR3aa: CASNLLYNSPLHF

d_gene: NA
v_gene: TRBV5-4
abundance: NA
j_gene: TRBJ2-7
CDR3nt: TGTGCCAGCAGCTTTTCGGGAGCAGGGGGCGAGCAGTACTTC
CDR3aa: CASSFSGAGGEQYF

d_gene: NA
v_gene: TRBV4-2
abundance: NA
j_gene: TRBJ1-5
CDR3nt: TGTGCCAGCAGCCAAGTAGGGGCAGATAATCAGCCCCAGCATTTT
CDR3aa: CASSQVGADNQPQHF

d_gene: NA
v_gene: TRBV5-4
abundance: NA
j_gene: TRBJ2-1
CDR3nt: TGTGCCAGCAGCTTGCCGAGGTTTGAGCAGTTCTTC
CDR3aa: CASSLPRFEQFF

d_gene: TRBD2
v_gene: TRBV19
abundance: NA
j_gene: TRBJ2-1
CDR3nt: TGTGCCAGTACGCCGGTGACTAGCGGGGACTATGAGCAGTTCTTC
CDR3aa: CASTPVTSGDYEQFF

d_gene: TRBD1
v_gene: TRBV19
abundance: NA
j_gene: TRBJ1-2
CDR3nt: TGTGCCAGTAGCTTCCTCAGGGGGAATGGCTACACCTTC
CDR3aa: CASSFLRGNGYTF

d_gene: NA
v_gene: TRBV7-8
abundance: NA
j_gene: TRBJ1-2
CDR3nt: TGTGCCAGCAGCTTAGGCAGGACAGATTACTATGGCTACACCTTC
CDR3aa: CASSLGRTDYYGYTF

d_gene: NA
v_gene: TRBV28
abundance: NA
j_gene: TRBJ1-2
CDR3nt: TGTGCCAGCAGCCTTGGCTCCTATGGCTACACCTTC
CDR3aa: CASSLGSYGYTF